These 32 T cell receptor beta chains were all obtained from the same sample, sequenced in a study of OX40 agonist ivuxolimab in advanced cancers. Some clones are missing from TCRdb's copy, which holds only in-frame ones; the method was immunoSEQ multiplex PCR. The sample contains around 37,000 clones, 65% to 90% of which appear only once. Sequenced here: CD4+ or CD8+ T cells sorted from blood, sampled in a trial of the OX40 agonist ivuxolimab. The receptors originated from an adult with an advanced solid tumor such as melanoma, head and neck, liver or kidney cancer.

The rearrangement joins TRBV15 to TRBJ2-7, with 10 bases lining up with TRBD1. V shed 1 base and J 1 base; nucleotides not matched to a gene: 7. Germline CDR1 reads LNHNV; CDR2 reads YYDKDF (reference sequence). The CDR3 length is 17 residues. CDR3 bases: TGTGCCACCAGCAGAGCCCCGGGACAGGGGTTGTCCTACGAGCAGTACTTC. Protein: CATSRAPGQGLSYEQYF.

This clone turned up a few times. The chain has TRBV4-1 and TRBJ1-1; 10 bases map to TRBD1. V was pared by 1 base and J by 7 bases, with 18 bases of the junction left unmatched. Germline loops: CDR1 MGHRA, CDR2 YSYEKL. The CDR3 length is 19 residues. CDR3 DNA sequence: TGCGCCAGCAGCCAAGGGTCCTCCGGGACAGGGGTCGGGGTGAATGAAGCTTTCTTT. Its protein is CASSQGSSGTGVGVNEAFF.

The chain is built from TRBV4-2 and TRBJ1-5; tentatively, D is TRBD1 (5 bases). Trimming pared 5 bases from V and 5 bases from J, leaving 16 bases between. The CDR3 spans 15 residues. The germline V gene encodes CDR1 LGHNA and CDR2 YNFKEQ. The CDR3 loop is CASSSLQGRDQPQHF. CDR3 DNA sequence: TGTGCCAGCAGCTCACTCCAGGGACGGGATCAGCCCCAGCATTTT.

This chain uses TRBV27 with TRBJ2-6; D is undetermined. The V gene lost 0 bases and the J gene lost 2 bases, with 5 bases spanning the gap. This CDR3 is built from 15 residues. Germline-derived CDR1 and CDR2 are MNHEY and SMNVEV (reference sequence). The CDR3 DNA follows: TGTGCCAGCAGTTTATCCTGGGCTGGGGCCAACGTCCTGACTTTC. This codes for CASSLSWAGANVLTF.

In DNA form, the CDR3 reads TGCGCCAGCAGCGGGGGGGATGGCAATCAGCCCCAGCATTTT. This encodes CASSGGDGNQPQHF. The J gene is TRBJ1-5, the V gene TRBV4-1; possible D gene TRBD1, 5 bases. The CDR3 loop spans 14 amino acids. The V gene's germline CDR1 is MGHRA and CDR2 YSYEKL. Trimming took off 5 bases at V and 2 bases at J, with 10 bases between the two ends.

The chain combines TRBV18 with TRBJ2-1; D is ambiguous. V was trimmed by 2 bases and J by 9 bases, leaving 11 bases between them. The CDR3 runs 13 residues. Germline V lookup: CDR1 KGHSH, CDR2 LQKENI. The CDR3 region is CASSPAGSGEQFF. CDR3 DNA sequence: TGTGCCAGCTCACCAGCCGGGTCGGGTGAGCAGTTCTTC.

Only a few counts were recorded for this clone. The rearrangement links TRBV30 to TRBJ1-1; D gene unclear. Germline loops: CDR1 GTSNPN, CDR2 SVGIG (reference sequence). The CDR3 has 11 amino acids. Trimming left V 0 bases short and J 9 bases short, with 8 bases between. The CDR3 DNA sequence: TGTGCCTGGAGTGTCGGACTGAAAGCTTTCTTT. Translating gives CAWSVGLKAFF.

The chain combines TRBV5-1 with TRBJ2-7; maybe TRBD2 (6 bases). Germline lookup yields CDR1 SGHRS and CDR2 YFSETQ. Trimming left V 2 bases short and J 3 bases short, with 9 bases between. This CDR3 contains 13 residues. Written as DNA, the CDR3 is TGCGCCAGCAGCTTTGGAGGGGACTACGAGCAGTACTTC. Its translation: CASSFGGDYEQYF.

V gene TRBV7-6 combines with J gene TRBJ2-2; 11 positions agree with TRBD2. CDR3 length: 16 residues. Trimming at V came to 5 bases and at J to 6 bases, leaving 8 bases not matched to a gene. Germline V gives CDR1 SGHVS, CDR2 FNYEAQ. CDR3 nucleotide sequence: TGTGCCAGCAGCCCACTAGCGGGAGAGGGCCCCGGGGAGCTGTTTTTT. Translated: CASSPLAGEGPGELFF.

The chain joins TRBV5-8 to TRBJ2-1; 8 bases line up with TRBD1. V dropped 3 bases and J dropped 0; count of bases not matched to a gene: 5. Germline assignment: CDR1 SGHTS and CDR2 YDEGEE. CDR3 size: 16 residues. The CDR3 nucleotides are TGTGCCAGCAGCTGGCGGGACAGGAGCTCCTACAATGAGCAGTTCTTC. Encoded protein: CASSWRDRSSYNEQFF.

The genes are TRBV19 and TRBJ2-7; perhaps TRBD1 as D (5 bases). Trimming shortened V by 3 bases and J by 3 bases, and 15 bases separated the two germline ends. The CDR3 is made up of 15 amino acids. Per the germline V gene, CDR1 is LNHDA and CDR2 is SQIVND (reference sequence). The CDR3, as DNA: TGTGCCAGTAGTATTTCGTCAGGGTCGATCTACGAGCAGTACTTC. Its translation is CASSISSGSIYEQYF.

DNA of the CDR3: TGTGCCACGACAGGGGGAACTTCCGAGCAGTACTTC. Translation gives CATTGGTSEQYF. The chain has TRBV5-5 and TRBJ2-7, with 9 bases lining up with TRBD1. Germline CDR1 reads SGHKS; CDR2 reads YYEKEE (reference sequence). Trimming cost V 9 bases and J 6 bases; bases outside gene matches: 7. The CDR3 has 12 amino acids.

V is TRBV6-1 and J is TRBJ1-1; possibly TRBD1 for D (6 bases). The CDR3 covers 14 residues. Germline CDR1 reads MNHNS; CDR2 reads SASEGT. V was clipped by 7 bases and J by 0 bases, with 12 bases between them. In DNA form, the CDR3 reads TGTGCCAGCACCTTGGACAGATTGAACACTGAAGCTTTCTTT. Amino acid sequence: CASTLDRLNTEAFF.

This chain connects TRBV7-8 to TRBJ2-7; perhaps TRBD1 as D (6 bases). The ends were cut back, 3 bases at V and 3 bases at J, with 18 bases in the middle. CDR1 and CDR2 (germline): SGHVS, FQNEAQ. This CDR3 has 16 residues. The CDR3 sequence: CASSLEAGTTIYEQYF. The CDR3 coding sequence is TGTGCCAGCAGCTTGGAGGCCGGGACAACGATCTACGAGCAGTACTTC. Looking up the rest from reference TRBV7-8 and TRBJ2-7 gives the full variable domain: GAGVSQSPRYKVAKRGQDVALRCDPISGHVSLFWYQQALGQGPEFLTYFQNEAQLDKSGLPSDRFFAERPEGSVSTLKIQRTQQEDSAVYLCASSLEAGTTIYEQYFGPGTRLTVT.

V and J are TRBV5-5 and TRBJ1-5, with D maybe TRBD1 (6 bases). Germline V gives CDR1 SGHKS, CDR2 YYEKEE (reference sequence). V was cut by 5 bases and J by 0 bases, with 12 bases left in between. This CDR3 comprises 15 residues. CDR3 in amino acids: CASSEQGYSNQPQHF. In DNA, the CDR3 is TGTGCCAGCAGTGAACAGGGTTATAGCAATCAGCCCCAGCATTTT.

This chain links TRBV9 with TRBJ2-2; D unclear. CDR1 is SGDLS and CDR2 is YYNGEE in the germline V gene. The CDR3 is 14 residues long. Trimming pared 4 bases from V and 5 bases from J, leaving 12 bases between. CDR3 in DNA: TGTGCCAGCAGCTGGGCGGCCAAAACCGGGGAGCTGTTTTTT. It translates to CASSWAAKTGELFF.

The chain combines TRBV7-9 with TRBJ1-5; 9 bases match TRBD1. Germline loops: CDR1 SEHNR, CDR2 FQNEAQ (reference sequence). V shed 2 bases and J 6 bases; nucleotides not matched to a gene: 2. This CDR3 region has 14 residues. The CDR3: CASSLNRGPQPQHF. CDR3 DNA: TGTGCCAGCAGCTTAAACAGGGGGCCTCAGCCCCAGCATTTT.

J is TRBJ2-7 and V is TRBV5-1, with D possibly matching TRBD1 (6 bases). The germline V and J ends were trimmed by 4 bases and 3 bases, with 11 bases remaining between them. Looked up from germline, CDR1 is SGHRS and CDR2 is YFSETQ. The CDR3 runs 13 residues. CDR3 residues: CASSLRDNYEQYF. CDR3 coding DNA: TGCGCCAGCAGCCTAAGGGACAACTACGAGCAGTACTTC. The whole variable domain, filled in from reference TRBV5-1 and TRBJ2-7, reads KAGVTQTPRYLIKTRGQQVTLSCSPISGHRSVSWYQQTPGQGLQFLFEYFSETQRNKGNFPGRFSGRQFSNSRSEMNVSTLELGDSALYLCASSLRDNYEQYFGPGTRLTVT.

The rearrangement joins TRBV5-4 to TRBJ2-7; no reliable D call. V was cut by 4 bases and J by 8 bases, with 13 bases left in between. Per the germline V gene, CDR1 is SGHNT and CDR2 is YYREEE (reference sequence). The CDR3 is 12 amino acids. CDR3 nucleotides: TGTGCCAGCAGCCCGGGTCCTCCCCAGCAGTACTTC. It translates to CASSPGPPQQYF.

This chain connects TRBV6-5 to TRBJ2-7; TRBD2 might be the D (5 bases). This CDR3 is 14 amino acids long. The germline gives CDR1 MNHEY, CDR2 SVGAGI. Trimming took 3 bases from V and 2 from J, leaving 11 bases between them. CDR3 nucleotide sequence: TGTGCCAGCAGTTATGGCAGCGGAACCTACGAGCAGTACTTC. This codes for CASSYGSGTYEQYF.

This chain joins TRBV5-1 and TRBJ1-3; D remains unclear. V was clipped by 0 bases and J by 0 bases, with 13 bases between them. This CDR3 has 17 residues. Per germline, CDR1 SGHRS and CDR2 YFSETQ. As DNA, the CDR3 is TGCGCCAGCAGCTTGGTCCCCACTGGAAACTCTGGAAACACCATATATTTT. It codes for CASSLVPTGNSGNTIYF.

V gene TRBV6-1 combines with J gene TRBJ2-1; TRBD2 matches at 9 bases. Trimming took 3 bases from V and 4 from J; bases not matched to a gene: 4. Germline assignment: CDR1 MNHNS and CDR2 SASEGT. The length of the CDR3 is 15 residues. Here the CDR3 reads CASSDSGRWYNEQFF. Here the CDR3 DNA reads TGTGCCAGCAGTGATAGCGGGAGATGGTACAATGAGCAGTTCTTC.

V gene TRBV30 combines with J gene TRBJ1-1; D gene ambiguous. The CDR3 covers 15 residues. Trimming removed 4 bases at V and 2 bases at J, with 17 bases between. Germline assignment: CDR1 GTSNPN and CDR2 SVGIG (reference sequence). CDR3 residues: CAWNPGVGFNTEAFF. CDR3 DNA: TGTGCCTGGAACCCTGGTGTGGGATTTAACACTGAAGCTTTCTTT.

Judged by abundance, this clone is medium-sized. V usage is TRBV7-9 and J usage is TRBJ1-1, with D possibly matching TRBD1 (6 bases). This CDR3 has 16 residues. Germline-derived CDR1 and CDR2 are SEHNR and FQNEAQ (reference sequence). V lost 1 base, J lost 6 bases, and 18 bases lay in between. CDR3 coding DNA: TGTGCCAGCAGCTTAGAACTGTGGGGGCCAAAATCTGAAGCTTTCTTT. Protein sequence: CASSLELWGPKSEAFF.

J is TRBJ1-1 and V is TRBV13, with 7 bases matching TRBD1. CDR1 is PRHDT and CDR2 is FYEKMQ in the germline V gene (reference sequence). This CDR3 has 15 amino acids. V lost 5 bases, J lost 4 bases, and 10 bases stayed unmatched. CDR3 in amino acids: CASSPRGEMSTEAFF. The CDR3 nucleotides read TGTGCCAGCAGCCCCAGGGGGGAAATGAGCACTGAAGCTTTCTTT.

The chain employs TRBV7-7 and TRBJ2-2, with 8 bases that match TRBD1. The CDR3 loop spans 14 amino acids. With V trimmed by 5 bases and J by 5 bases, 4 bases remained unmatched. CDR1 SSHAT and CDR2 FNYEAQ come from the germline V gene (reference sequence). The chain's CDR3 is CASSQDRATGELFF. The CDR3 DNA reads as TGTGCCAGCAGCCAGGACAGGGCGACCGGGGAGCTGTTTTTT.

The rearrangement links TRBV4-2 to TRBJ2-4; D assignment may be TRBD1 or TRBD2 (7 bases each). There are 16 residues in the CDR3. Germline lookup yields CDR1 LGHNA and CDR2 YNFKEQ. Trimming stripped 3 bases from V and 5 bases from J, with 17 bases between. The CDR3 bases are TGTGCCAGCAGCCAGGAAGGACTAGGGGGCGAAAACATTCAGTACTTC. Translation gives CASSQEGLGGENIQYF.

This clone was picked up one time. This chain links TRBV28 with TRBJ2-5; D could derive from TRBD1 or TRBD2 (5 bases each). CDR3 length: 16 residues. Germline CDR1 reads MDHEN; CDR2 reads SYDVKM. V lost 6 bases and J 1 base, leaving 18 bases between the germline ends. The CDR3 coding sequence is TGTGCCAGCAGCCTTGGGGCTAGCTGGGGCCAAGAGACCCAGTACTTC. It translates to CASSLGASWGQETQYF.

This chain joins TRBV7-6 and TRBJ1-3; no reliable D call. V was clipped by 5 bases and J by 6 bases, with 11 bases between them. This CDR3 is built from 13 residues. Per the germline V gene, CDR1 is SGHVS and CDR2 is FNYEAQ. CDR3 DNA sequence: TGTGCCAGCAGCCCCGAGCTGGAAAACACCATATATTTT. As protein: CASSPELENTIYF.

The chain carries TRBV5-4 and TRBJ1-1; 7 nucleotides line up with TRBD1. The ends lost 3 bases at V and 11 bases at J; junction bases unmatched: 19. The CDR3 has 16 residues. CDR1 and CDR2 from the germline V gene are SGHNT and YYREEE (reference sequence). The CDR3 nucleotides read TGTGCCAGCAGCTCGCCCCGGGACAGATTATCCCGGGGGGCTTTCTTT. Amino acids: CASSSPRDRLSRGAFF. Supplemented by reference TRBV5-4 and TRBJ1-1, the full variable domain reads ETGVTQSPTHLIKTRGQQVTLRCSSQSGHNTVSWYQQALGQGPQFIFQYYREEENGRGNFPPRFSGLQFPNYSSELNVNALELDDSALYLCASSSPRDRLSRGAFFGQGTRLTVV.

CDR3 loop: CASSTPTEELFF. The CDR3 nucleotides read TGTGCCAGCTCAACCCCTACAGAGGAACTGTTTTTT. The chain links TRBV18 to TRBJ1-4, with D unclear. V was shortened by 5 bases and J by 12 bases, with 13 bases between the two germline ends. From germline, CDR1 is KGHSH and CDR2 LQKENI. CDR3 length: 12 amino acids.

The V gene is TRBV28, the J gene TRBJ1-2; the match to TRBD1 covers 7 bases. Losses at the gene ends were 8 bases for V and 1 base for J; bases not matched to a gene: 13. Germline V gives CDR1 MDHEN, CDR2 SYDVKM. The CDR3 sequence is 16 residues long. This chain's CDR3 is CASDNTGASLNYGYTF. The CDR3 bases are TGTGCCAGCGATAATACAGGGGCGTCTCTTAACTATGGCTACACCTTC.